This TCR beta chain was documented in a study of yellow fever vaccine responses in identical twins. Germline V gives CDR1 ENHRY, CDR2 SYGVKD. The CDR3 has 13 amino acids. V gave up 6 bases and J gave up 2 bases, with 11 bases separating them. TCRdb recomputed calls from the RT-PCR reads with MiXCR, one row per CDR3 protein. The data contain 6,000 to 8,500 distinct CDR3 sequences, approximately 86% of them singletons. Worth noting for this clonotype: Its target is unknown.

General study results and limits: Vaccine T cell responses of twins reportedly seemed partly convergent and partly personalized.

This chain links TRBV10-3 with TRBJ2-7; a possible D gene is TRBD1 (6 bases). This clonotype was obtained from a woman younger than 30 who received the yellow fever vaccine. Sequencing was performed on T cells from blood (PBMCs), unsorted or a sorted subset (not recorded which), taken before or after yellow fever vaccination (not recorded which). The CDR3 is CAIRNRTAYEQYF. The CDR3 region has the DNA TGTGCCATCAGGAACAGGACAGCCTACGAGCAGTACTTC.